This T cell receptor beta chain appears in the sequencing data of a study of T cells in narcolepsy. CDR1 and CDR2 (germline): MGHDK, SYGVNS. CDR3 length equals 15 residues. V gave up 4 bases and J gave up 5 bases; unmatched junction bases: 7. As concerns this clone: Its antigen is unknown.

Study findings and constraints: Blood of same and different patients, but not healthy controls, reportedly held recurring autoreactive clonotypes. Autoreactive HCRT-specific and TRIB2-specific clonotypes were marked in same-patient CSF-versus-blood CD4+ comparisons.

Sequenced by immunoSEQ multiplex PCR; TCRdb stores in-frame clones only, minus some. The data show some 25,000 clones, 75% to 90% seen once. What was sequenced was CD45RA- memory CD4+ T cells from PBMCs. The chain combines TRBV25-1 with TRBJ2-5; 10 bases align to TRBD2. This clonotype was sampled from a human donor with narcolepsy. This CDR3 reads CASSALAGVSETQYF. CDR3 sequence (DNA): TGTGCCAGCAGTGCTCTAGCGGGAGTAAGTGAGACCCAGTACTTC. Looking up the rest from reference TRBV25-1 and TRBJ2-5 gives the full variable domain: EADIYQTPRYLVIGTGKKITLECSQTMGHDKMYWYQQDPGMELHLIHYSYGVNSTEKGDLSSESTVSRIRTEHFPLTLESARPSHTSQYLCASSALAGVSETQYFGPGTRLLVL.